This is a list of T cell receptor beta chains from one sample in a study of preoperative IRX-2 immunotherapy in early breast cancer. The protocol was immunoSEQ multiplex PCR, while the TCRdb copy is restricted to in-frame clones and leaves out a portion. Found here are roughly 99,000 clones, 75% to 90% of them singletons; the top ten hold roughly 2%. The sample in question was tumor tissue, obtained after IRX-2 immunotherapy. These receptors originate from a human donor with breast cancer. Each CDR3 is given with its conserved first and last residue. The D gene is left open where the match is weak. Size is omitted from some rows. Given values are once, few, many or a class for expanded clones.

d_gene | abundance | j_gene | v_gene | CDR3nt | CDR3aa
TRBD1 | once | TRBJ1-4 | TRBV5-1 | TGCGCCAGCAGGTCCGGGACAGGGAGCGAAAAACTGTTTTTT | CASRSGTGSEKLFF
. | . | TRBJ2-3 | TRBV29-1 | TGCAGTTTCCGAGTTAGCACAGATACGCAGTATTTT | CSFRVSTDTQYF
. | . | TRBJ2-3 | TRBV6-8 | TGTGCCAGCACCACGGCCAGCACAGATACGCAGTATTTT | CASTTASTDTQYF
. | . | TRBJ1-1 | TRBV28 | TGTGCCAGCAGTCCCCCACACAGGGTAAGCACTGAAGCTTTCTTT | CASSPPHRVSTEAFF
. | . | TRBJ1-2 | TRBV7-7 | TGTGCCAGCAGCTTAGATCGGGGGTCGAATGGCTACACCTTC | CASSLDRGSNGYTF
. | . | TRBJ2-3 | TRBV7-7 | TGTGCCAGCACCTATTTGACTCTATCCACAGATACGCAGTATTTT | CASTYLTLSTDTQYF
TRBD1 | . | TRBJ2-7 | TRBV19 | TGTGCCAGTAGCCCGACCGGACAGGATGGCGAGCAGTACTTC | CASSPTGQDGEQYF
TRBD1 | . | TRBJ2-5 | TRBV19 | TGTGCCAGTAGTATAGGACAGGGCCTCGAGACCCAGTACTTC | CASSIGQGLETQYF
. | . | TRBJ1-2 | TRBV5-1 | TGCGCCAGCAGCTTGGGGCCGCAGGGAGGTGGCTACACCTTC | CASSLGPQGGGYTF
. | few | TRBJ2-3 | TRBV18 | TGTGCCAGCTCACCGGGCCTTTCTACTAGCACAGATACGCAGTATTTT | CASSPGLSTSTDTQYF
. | . | TRBJ1-5 | TRBV28 | TGTGCCAGCAGTTTTCCGTTCGGAGGTGGCAATCAGCCCCAGCATTTT | CASSFPFGGGNQPQHF
TRBD1 | . | TRBJ1-5 | TRBV19 | TGTGCCAGTAGTACACGTCCCGGGACAGGGTGGCCCCCTAGCAATCAGCCCCAGCATTTT | CASSTRPGTGWPPSNQPQHF
. | . | TRBJ1-1 | TRBV30 | TGTGCCTGGAGTGTGGGGGATCGGGGGAACACTGAAGCTTTCTTT | CAWSVGDRGNTEAFF
. | . | TRBJ2-7 | TRBV5-1 | TGCGCCAGCAGCTTGGTCAGGGGAGCAAGGTACGAGCAGTACTTC | CASSLVRGARYEQYF
. | . | TRBJ2-3 | TRBV6-7 | TGTGCCAGCAGTTACTCTGGGGGGCATCGAGATACGCAGTATTTT | CASSYSGGHRDTQYF
. | . | TRBJ1-3 | TRBV7-5 | TGTGCCAGCAGCTTGTCGCCGTTTGGGACAGGGAGAAACACCATATATTTT | CASSLSPFGTGRNTIYF
TRBD2 | . | TRBJ2-2 | TRBV19 | TGTGCCAGTAGTCCTCGACTAGCGGGGGGACCCAACACCGGGGAGCTGTTTTTT | CASSPRLAGGPNTGELFF
. | . | TRBJ1-5 | TRBV19 | TGTGCCCACCTCCCCCAAGTCTCCCAGCAGCCCCAGCATTTT | CAHLPQVSQQPQHF
. | . | TRBJ2-1 | TRBV5-1 | TGCGCCAGCAGCCCCGGAGGACAAAATAACAATGAGCAGTTCTTC | CASSPGGQNNNEQFF
. | . | TRBJ2-7 | TRBV10-2 | TGCGCCAGCAGTGAATCTGCGGGACTGGGGCTCGAGCAGTACTTC | CASSESAGLGLEQYF
. | . | TRBJ1-4 | TRBV7-2 | TGTGCCAGCAGCTTAGTACAGATTGAAAAACTGTTTTTT | CASSLVQIEKLFF
. | few | TRBJ1-1 | TRBV5-1 | TGCGCCAGCAGCTTGGTAATGGGAAGTATAGCTGAAGCTTTCTTT | CASSLVMGSIAEAFF
. | once | TRBJ2-3 | TRBV18 | TGTGCCAGCTCACCGGCCGTCACAGATACGCAGTATTTT | CASSPAVTDTQYF
TRBD2 | . | TRBJ2-1 | TRBV11-3 | TGTGCCAGCATCCCAGCGGGGGGGCTCGATGAGCAGTTCTTC | CASIPAGGLDEQFF
. | once | TRBJ1-1 | TRBV30 | TGTGCCTGGAGTGGCTTGAACACTGAAGCTTTCTTT | CAWSGLNTEAFF
. | . | TRBJ1-4 | TRBV5-1 | TGCGCCAGCAGCTTGATTTCCGGGTCCCGAGAAAAACTGTTTTTT | CASSLISGSREKLFF
. | few | TRBJ1-1 | TRBV7-6 | TGTGCCAGCAGCCTCCAAGGAGGGGCGAACACTGAAGCTTTCTTT | CASSLQGGANTEAFF
. | . | TRBJ1-2 | TRBV28 | TGTGCCAGCCGACAAGAGGACAACCCAGGCACCTTC | CASRQEDNPGTF
. | . | TRBJ2-3 | TRBV6-8 | TGTGCCATCAGTAAGGGGCAGGGGCCAGATACGCAGTATTTT | CAISKGQGPDTQYF
. | few | TRBJ1-1 | TRBV10-2 | TGCGCCAGCAGTGAGCCATCCCGCAACACTGAAGCTTTCTTT | CASSEPSRNTEAFF
. | . | TRBJ1-5 | TRBV18 | TGTGCCAGCTCACCGTGGAGAAATAGCAATCAGCCCCAGCATTTT | CASSPWRNSNQPQHF
. | . | TRBJ1-1 | TRBV19 | TGTGCCAGTAGTGACGGGGTGGGGGAAGCTTTCTTT | CASSDGVGEAFF
TRBD2 | . | TRBJ2-2 | TRBV5-1 | TGCGCCAGCAGCTTATCGCTAGCGGGAGCCGGGGAGCTGTTTTTT | CASSLSLAGAGELFF
. | . | TRBJ2-1 | TRBV9 | TGTGCCAGCAGTGTCCGCAGTTACAATGAGCAGTTCTTC | CASSVRSYNEQFF
. | . | TRBJ1-2 | TRBV6-8 | TGTGCCAGCAGTTACGTCATAAACTATGGCTACACCTTC | CASSYVINYGYTF
. | . | TRBJ1-4 | TRBV16 | TGTGCCAGCAGCCAATCGGTTAATGAAAAACTGTTTTTT | CASSQSVNEKLFF